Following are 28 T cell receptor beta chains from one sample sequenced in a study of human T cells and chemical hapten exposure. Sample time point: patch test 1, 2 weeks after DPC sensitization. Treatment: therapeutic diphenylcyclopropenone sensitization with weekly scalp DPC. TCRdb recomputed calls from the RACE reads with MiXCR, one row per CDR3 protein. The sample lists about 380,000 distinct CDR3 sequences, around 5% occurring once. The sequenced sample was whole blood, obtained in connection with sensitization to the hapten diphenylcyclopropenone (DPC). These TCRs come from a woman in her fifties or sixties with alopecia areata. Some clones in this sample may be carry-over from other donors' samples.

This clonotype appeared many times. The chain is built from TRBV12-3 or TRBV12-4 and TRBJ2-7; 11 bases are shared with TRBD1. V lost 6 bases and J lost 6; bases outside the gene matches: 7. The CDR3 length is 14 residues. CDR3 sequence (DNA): TGTGCCAGCAGGTTGGGACAGGGGGAAAGCGAGCAGTACTTC. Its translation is CASRLGQGESEQYF.

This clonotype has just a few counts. In nucleotides, the CDR3 is TGTGCCAGCAGCGAGCGGGGGGGCCAAGCGCGCACAGATACGCAGTATTTT. This codes for CASSERGGQARTDTQYF. This chain links TRBV4-2 with TRBJ2-3, with 10 nucleotides matching TRBD2. The V and J ends lost 5 bases and 1 base, in that order; junction bases with no gene match: 9. The CDR3 extends over 17 amino acids. Per germline, CDR1 LGHNA and CDR2 YNFKEQ.

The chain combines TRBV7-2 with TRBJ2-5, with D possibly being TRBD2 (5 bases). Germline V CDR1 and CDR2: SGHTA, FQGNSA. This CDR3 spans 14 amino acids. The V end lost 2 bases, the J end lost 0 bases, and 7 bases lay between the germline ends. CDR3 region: CASSLKRHQETQYF. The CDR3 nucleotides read TGTGCCAGCAGCTTAAAGCGGCACCAAGAGACCCAGTACTTC.

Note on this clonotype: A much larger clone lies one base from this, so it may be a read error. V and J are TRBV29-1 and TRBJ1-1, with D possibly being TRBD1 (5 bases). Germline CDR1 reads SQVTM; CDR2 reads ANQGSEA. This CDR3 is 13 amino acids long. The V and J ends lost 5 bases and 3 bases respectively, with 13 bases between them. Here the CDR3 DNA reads TGCAGCGTTTGTCAGGGAGGGGACACTGAAGCTTTCTTT. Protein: CSVCQGGDTEAFF.

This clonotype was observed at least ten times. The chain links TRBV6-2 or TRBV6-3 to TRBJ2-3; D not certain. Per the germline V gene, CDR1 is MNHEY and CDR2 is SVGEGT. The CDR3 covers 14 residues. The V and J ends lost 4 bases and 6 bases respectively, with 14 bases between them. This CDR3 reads CASSLSAYRDTQYF. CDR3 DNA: TGTGCCAGCAGTTTATCCGCGTATCGGGATACGCAGTATTTT.

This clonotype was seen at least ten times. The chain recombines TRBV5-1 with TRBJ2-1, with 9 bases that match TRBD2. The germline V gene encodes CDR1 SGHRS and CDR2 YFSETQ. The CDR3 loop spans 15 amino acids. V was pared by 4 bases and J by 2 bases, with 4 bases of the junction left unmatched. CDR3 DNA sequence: TGCGCCAGCAGCCTCAGCGGGGGGACCTACAATGAGCAGTTCTTC. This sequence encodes CASSLSGGTYNEQFF.

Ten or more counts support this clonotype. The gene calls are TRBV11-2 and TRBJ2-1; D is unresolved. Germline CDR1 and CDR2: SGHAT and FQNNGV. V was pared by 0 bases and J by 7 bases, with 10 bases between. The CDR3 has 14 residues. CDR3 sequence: CASSLDMTMNEQFF. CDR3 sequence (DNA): TGTGCCAGCAGCTTAGACATGACGATGAATGAGCAGTTCTTC.

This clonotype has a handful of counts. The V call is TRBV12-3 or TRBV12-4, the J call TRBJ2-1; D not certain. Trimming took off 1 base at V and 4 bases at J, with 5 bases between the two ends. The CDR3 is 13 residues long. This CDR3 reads CASSLVAYNEQFF. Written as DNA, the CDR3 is TGTGCCAGCAGTTTAGTGGCGTACAATGAGCAGTTCTTC.

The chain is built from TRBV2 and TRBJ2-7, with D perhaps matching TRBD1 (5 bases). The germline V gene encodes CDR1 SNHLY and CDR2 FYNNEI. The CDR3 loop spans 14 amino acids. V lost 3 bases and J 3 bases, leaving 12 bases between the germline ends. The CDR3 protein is CASSESGPFYEQYF. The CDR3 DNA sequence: TGTGCCAGCAGTGAGTCAGGGCCCTTCTACGAGCAGTACTTC.

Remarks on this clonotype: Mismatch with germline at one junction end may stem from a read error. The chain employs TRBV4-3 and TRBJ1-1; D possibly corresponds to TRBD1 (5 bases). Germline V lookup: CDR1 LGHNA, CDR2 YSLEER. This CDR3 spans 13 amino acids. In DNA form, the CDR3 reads TGCGCCAGCAGCCAAGATTCGGACACTGACGCTTTCTTT. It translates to CASSQDSDTDAFF.

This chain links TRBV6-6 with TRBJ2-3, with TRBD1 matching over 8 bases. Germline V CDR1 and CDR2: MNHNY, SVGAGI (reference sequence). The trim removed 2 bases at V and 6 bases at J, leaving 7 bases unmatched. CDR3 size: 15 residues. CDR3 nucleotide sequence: TGTGCCAGCAGTTACGGTCAGGGGGCACGGGATACGCAGTATTTT. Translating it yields CASSYGQGARDTQYF.

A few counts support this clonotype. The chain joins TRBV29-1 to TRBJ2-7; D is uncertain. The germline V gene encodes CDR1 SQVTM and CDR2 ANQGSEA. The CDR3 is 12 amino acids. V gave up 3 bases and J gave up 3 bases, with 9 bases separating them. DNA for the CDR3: TGCAGCGTTGATTTCGGGCGCTACGAGCAGTACTTC. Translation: CSVDFGRYEQYF.

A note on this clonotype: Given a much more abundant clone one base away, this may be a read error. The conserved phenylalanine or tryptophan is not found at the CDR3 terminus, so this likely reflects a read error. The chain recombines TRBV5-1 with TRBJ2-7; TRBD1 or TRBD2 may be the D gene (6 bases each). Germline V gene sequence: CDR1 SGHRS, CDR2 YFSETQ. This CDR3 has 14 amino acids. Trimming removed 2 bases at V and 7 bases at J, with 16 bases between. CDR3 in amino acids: CASSFPEGVGEQYS. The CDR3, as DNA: TGCGCCAGCAGCTTCCCGGAGGGGGTTGGAGAGCAGTACTCC.

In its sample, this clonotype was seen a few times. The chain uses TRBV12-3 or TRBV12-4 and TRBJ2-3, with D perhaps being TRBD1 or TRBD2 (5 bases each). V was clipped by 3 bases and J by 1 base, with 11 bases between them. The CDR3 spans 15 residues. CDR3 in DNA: TGTGCCAGCAGTTTCGAGGGGAAGGGCACAGATACGCAGTATTTT. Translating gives CASSFEGKGTDTQYF.

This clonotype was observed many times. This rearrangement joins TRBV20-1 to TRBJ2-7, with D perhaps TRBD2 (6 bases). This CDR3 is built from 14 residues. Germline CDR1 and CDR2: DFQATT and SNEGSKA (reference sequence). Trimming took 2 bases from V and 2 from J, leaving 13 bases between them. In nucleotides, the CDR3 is TGCAGTGCTAGATATATAGCGGCCCCCTACGAGCAGTACTTC. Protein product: CSARYIAAPYEQYF.

CDR3: CASSPSNGPREQYF. CDR3 in DNA: TGTGCCAGCTCACCTTCCAACGGCCCTCGGGAGCAGTACTTC. V usage is TRBV18 and J usage is TRBJ2-7; D not resolved. Trimming took 3 bases from V and 7 from J, leaving 16 bases between them. Looked up from germline, CDR1 is KGHSH and CDR2 is LQKENI. CDR3 length: 14 residues.

In nucleotides, the CDR3 is TGTGCCAGCACTTCACAAGGGGGGGGCTCCTACGAGCAGTACTTC. Amino acid sequence: CASTSQGGGSYEQYF. J is TRBJ2-7 and V is TRBV6-5; tentative D call: TRBD2 (7 bases). Germline lookup yields CDR1 MNHEY and CDR2 SVGAGI. CDR3 length: 15 amino acids. V lost 7 bases to trimming and J lost 0 bases, with 16 bases between them.

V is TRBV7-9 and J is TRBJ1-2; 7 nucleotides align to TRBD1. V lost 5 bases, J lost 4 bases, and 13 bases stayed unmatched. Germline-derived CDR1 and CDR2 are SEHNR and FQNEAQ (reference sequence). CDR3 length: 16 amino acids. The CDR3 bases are TGTGCCAGCAGCGTAGGGACAGACGGACTAATCTATGGCTACACCTTC. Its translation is CASSVGTDGLIYGYTF.

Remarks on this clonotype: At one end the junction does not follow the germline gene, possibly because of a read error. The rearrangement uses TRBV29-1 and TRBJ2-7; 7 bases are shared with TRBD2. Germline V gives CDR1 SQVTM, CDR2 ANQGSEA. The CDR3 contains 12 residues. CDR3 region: CSIEGEGYEQYF. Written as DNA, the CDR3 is TGCAGCATTGAAGGGGAGGGCTACGAGCAGTACTTC.

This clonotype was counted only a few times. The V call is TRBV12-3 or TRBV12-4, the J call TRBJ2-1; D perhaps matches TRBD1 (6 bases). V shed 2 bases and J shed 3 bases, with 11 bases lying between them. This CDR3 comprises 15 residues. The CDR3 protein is CASSLKRQVYNEQFF. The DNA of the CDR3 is TGTGCCAGCAGTTTAAAGAGACAGGTCTACAATGAGCAGTTCTTC.

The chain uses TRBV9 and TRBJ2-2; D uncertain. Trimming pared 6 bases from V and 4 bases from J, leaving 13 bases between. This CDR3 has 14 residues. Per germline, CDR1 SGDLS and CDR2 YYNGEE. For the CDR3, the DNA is TGTGCCAGCACCCCTTCGGGTCCCACCGGGGAGCTGTTTTTT. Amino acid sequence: CASTPSGPTGELFF.

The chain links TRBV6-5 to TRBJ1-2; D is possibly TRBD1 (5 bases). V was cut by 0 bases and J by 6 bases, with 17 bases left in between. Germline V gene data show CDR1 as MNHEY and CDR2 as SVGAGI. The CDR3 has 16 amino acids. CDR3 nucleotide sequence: TGTGCCAGCAGTTACTCCTTTGCGGACAAGTTGGATGGCTACACCTTC. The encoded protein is CASSYSFADKLDGYTF.

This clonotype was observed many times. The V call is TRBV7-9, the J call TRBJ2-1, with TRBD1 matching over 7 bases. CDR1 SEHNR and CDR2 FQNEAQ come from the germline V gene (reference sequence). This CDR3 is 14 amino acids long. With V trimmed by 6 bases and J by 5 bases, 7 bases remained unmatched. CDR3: CASRSGTVNNEQFF. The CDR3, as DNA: TGTGCCAGCAGATCCGGGACAGTCAACAATGAGCAGTTCTTC.

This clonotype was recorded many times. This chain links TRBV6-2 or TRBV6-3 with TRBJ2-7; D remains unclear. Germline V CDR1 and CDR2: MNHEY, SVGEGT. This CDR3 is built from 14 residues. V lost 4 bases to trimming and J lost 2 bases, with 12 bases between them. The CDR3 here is CASSLWPGPYEQYF. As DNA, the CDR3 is TGTGCCAGCAGTTTGTGGCCGGGCCCCTACGAGCAGTACTTC.

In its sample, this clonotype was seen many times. The CDR3 reads CASSPPPSGSRVRTQYF. In nucleotides, the CDR3 is TGTGCCAGCAGCCCTCCCCCCAGCGGGAGTCGGGTTAGGACGCAGTATTTT. The chain employs TRBV7-2 and TRBJ2-3; 8 bases fit TRBD2. The CDR3 sequence is 17 residues long. Germline lookup yields CDR1 SGHTA and CDR2 FQGNSA. The V and J ends lost 5 bases and 9 bases, in that order; junction bases with no gene match: 19.

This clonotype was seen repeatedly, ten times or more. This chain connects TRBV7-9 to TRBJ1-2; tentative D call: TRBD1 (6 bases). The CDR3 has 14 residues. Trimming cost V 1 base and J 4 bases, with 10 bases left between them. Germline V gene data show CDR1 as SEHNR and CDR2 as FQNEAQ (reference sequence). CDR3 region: CASSLGGALYGYTF. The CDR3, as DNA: TGTGCCAGCAGCTTAGGGGGGGCTCTCTATGGCTACACCTTC.

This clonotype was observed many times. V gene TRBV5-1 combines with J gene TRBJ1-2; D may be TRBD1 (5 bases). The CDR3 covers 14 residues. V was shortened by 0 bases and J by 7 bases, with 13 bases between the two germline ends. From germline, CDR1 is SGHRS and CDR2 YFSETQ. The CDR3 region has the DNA TGCGCCAGCAGCTTGGGTGATGCCGGGGGTGGCTACACCTTC. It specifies CASSLGDAGGGYTF.

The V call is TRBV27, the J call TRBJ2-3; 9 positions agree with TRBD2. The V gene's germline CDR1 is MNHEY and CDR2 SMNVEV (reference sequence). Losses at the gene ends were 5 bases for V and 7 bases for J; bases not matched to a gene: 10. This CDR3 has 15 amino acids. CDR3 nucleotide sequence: TGTGCCAGCAGTGCGAGCGGGGGGCCCACCTATACGCAGTATTTT. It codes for CASSASGGPTYTQYF.